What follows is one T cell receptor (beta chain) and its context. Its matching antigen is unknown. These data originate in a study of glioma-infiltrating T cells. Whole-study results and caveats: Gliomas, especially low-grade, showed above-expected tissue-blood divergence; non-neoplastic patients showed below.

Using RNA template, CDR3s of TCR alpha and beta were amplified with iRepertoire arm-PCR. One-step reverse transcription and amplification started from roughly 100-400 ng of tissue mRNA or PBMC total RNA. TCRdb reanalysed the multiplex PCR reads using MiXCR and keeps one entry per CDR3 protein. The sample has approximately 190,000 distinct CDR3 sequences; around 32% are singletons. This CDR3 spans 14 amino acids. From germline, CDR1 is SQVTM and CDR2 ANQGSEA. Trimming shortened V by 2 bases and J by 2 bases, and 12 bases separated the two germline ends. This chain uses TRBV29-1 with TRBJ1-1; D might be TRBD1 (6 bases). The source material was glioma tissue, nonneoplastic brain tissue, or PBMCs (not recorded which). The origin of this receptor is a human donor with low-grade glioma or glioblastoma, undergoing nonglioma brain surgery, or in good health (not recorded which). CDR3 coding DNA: TGCAGCGTTGAACCGGGACAAGGAAACACTGAAGCTTTCTTT. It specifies CSVEPGQGNTEAFF.